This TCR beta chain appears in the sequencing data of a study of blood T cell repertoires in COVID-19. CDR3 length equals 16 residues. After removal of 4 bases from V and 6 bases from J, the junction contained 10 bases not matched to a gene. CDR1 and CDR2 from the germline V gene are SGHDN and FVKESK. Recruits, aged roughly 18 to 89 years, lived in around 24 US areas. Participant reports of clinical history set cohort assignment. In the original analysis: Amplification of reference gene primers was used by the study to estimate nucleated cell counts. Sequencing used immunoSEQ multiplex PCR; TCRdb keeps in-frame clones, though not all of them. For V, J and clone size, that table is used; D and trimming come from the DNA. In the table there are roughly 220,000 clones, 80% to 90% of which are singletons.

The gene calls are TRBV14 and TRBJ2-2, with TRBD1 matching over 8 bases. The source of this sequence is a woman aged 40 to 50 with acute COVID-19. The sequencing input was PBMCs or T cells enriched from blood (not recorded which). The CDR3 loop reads CASSLFKTGVAGELFF. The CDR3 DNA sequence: TGTGCCAGCAGCCTCTTCAAGACAGGGGTAGCCGGGGAGCTGTTTTTT. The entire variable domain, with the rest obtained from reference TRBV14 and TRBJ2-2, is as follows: EAGVTQFPSHSVIEKGQTVTLRCDPISGHDNLYWYRRVMGKEIKFLLHFVKESKQDESGMPNNRFLAERTGGTYSTLKVQPAELEDSGVYFCASSLFKTGVAGELFFGEGSRLTVL.